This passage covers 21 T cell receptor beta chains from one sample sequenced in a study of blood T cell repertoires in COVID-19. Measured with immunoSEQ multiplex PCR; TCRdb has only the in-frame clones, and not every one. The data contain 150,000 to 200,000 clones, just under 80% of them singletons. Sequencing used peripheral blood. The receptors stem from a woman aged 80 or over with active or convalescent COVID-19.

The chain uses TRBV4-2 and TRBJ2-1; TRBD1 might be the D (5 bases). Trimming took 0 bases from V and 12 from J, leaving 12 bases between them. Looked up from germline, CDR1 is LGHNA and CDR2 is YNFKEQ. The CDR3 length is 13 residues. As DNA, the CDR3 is TGTGCCAGCAGCCAAGATAGGCGCCAGGGGCAGTTCTTC. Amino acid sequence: CASSQDRRQGQFF.

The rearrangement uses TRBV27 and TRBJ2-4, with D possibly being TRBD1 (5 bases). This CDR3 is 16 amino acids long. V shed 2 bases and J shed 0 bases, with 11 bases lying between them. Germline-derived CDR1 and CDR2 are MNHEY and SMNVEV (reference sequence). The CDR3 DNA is TGTGCCAGCAGTTTAGGGGCAGCCTTAGCCAAAAACATTCAGTACTTC. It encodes CASSLGAALAKNIQYF.

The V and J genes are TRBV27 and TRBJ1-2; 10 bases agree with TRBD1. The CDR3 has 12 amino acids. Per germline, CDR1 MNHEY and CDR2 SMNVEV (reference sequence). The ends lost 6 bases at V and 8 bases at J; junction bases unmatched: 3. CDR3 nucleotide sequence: TGTGCCAGCAGAACGGGACAGGGGGGCTACACCTTC. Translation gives CASRTGQGGYTF.

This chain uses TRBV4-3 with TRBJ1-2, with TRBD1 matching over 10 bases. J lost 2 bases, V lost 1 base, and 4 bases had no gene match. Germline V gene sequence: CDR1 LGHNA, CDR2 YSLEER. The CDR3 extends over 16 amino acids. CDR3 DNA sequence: TGCGCCAGCAGCCAAGCGACAGGGGGCGGAAACTATGGCTACACCTTC. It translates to CASSQATGGGNYGYTF.

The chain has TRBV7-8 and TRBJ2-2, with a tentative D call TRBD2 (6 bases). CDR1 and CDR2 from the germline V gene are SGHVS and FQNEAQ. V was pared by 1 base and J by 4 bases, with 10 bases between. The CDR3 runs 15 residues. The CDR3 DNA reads TGTGCCAGCAGCTTAGAAGTGGGGGGCACCGGGGAGCTGTTTTTT. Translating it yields CASSLEVGGTGELFF. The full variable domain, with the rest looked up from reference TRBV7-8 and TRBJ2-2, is GAGVSQSPRYKVAKRGQDVALRCDPISGHVSLFWYQQALGQGPEFLTYFQNEAQLDKSGLPSDRFFAERPEGSVSTLKIQRTQQEDSAVYLCASSLEVGGTGELFFGEGSRLTVL.

The CDR3 sequence is CASSLAGTGSGNTIYF. Written as DNA, the CDR3 is TGCGCCAGCAGCTTGGCCGGGACAGGGTCTGGAAACACCATATATTTT. V gene TRBV5-1 combines with J gene TRBJ1-3; TRBD1 aligns across 9 bases. The V gene end was trimmed by 0 bases and the J gene end by 1 base; junction bases not matched to a gene: 2. The CDR3 length is 16 residues. CDR1 and CDR2 from the germline V gene are SGHRS and YFSETQ. The full variable domain, in which reference TRBV5-1 and TRBJ1-3 provide the parts outside the CDR3, is KAGVTQTPRYLIKTRGQQVTLSCSPISGHRSVSWYQQTPGQGLQFLFEYFSETQRNKGNFPGRFSGRQFSNSRSEMNVSTLELGDSALYLCASSLAGTGSGNTIYFGEGSWLTVV.

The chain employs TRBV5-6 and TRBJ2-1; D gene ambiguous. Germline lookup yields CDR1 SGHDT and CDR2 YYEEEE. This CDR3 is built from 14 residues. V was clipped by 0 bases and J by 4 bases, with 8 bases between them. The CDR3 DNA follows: TGTGCCAGCAGCTTGGGGGCTTCGTACAATGAGCAGTTCTTC. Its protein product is CASSLGASYNEQFF.

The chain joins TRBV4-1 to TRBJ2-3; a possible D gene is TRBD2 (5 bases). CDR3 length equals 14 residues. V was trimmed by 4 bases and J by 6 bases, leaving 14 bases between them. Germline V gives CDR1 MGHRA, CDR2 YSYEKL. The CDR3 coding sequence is TGCGCCAGCAGCCCAACCGGTCGCGGGGATACGCAGTATTTT. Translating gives CASSPTGRGDTQYF.

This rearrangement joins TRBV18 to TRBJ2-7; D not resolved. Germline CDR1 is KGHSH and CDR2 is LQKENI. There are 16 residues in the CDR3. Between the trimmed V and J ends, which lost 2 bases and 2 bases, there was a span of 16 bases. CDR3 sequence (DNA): TGTGCCAGCTCACCAGGCGGAGCAATAGATACCTACGAGCAGTACTTC. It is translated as CASSPGGAIDTYEQYF.

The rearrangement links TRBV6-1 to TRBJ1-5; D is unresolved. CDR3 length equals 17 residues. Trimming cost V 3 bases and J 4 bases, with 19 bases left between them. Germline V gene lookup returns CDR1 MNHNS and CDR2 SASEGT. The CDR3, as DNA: TGTGCCAGCAGTGACCCCGATGGCCATATCCCAAATCAGCCCCAGCATTTT. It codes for CASSDPDGHIPNQPQHF.

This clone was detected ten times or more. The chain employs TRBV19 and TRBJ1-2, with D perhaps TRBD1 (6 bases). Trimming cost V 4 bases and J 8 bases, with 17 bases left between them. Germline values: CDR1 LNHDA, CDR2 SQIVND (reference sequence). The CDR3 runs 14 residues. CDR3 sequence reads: CASSTPGQFWGYTF. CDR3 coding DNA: TGTGCCAGTAGTACGCCGGGACAATTTTGGGGCTACACCTTC.

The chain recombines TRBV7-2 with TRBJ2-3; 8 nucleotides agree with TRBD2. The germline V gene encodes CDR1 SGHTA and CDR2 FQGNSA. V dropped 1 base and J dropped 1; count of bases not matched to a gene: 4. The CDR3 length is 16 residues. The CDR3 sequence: CASSLVSGGRTDTQYF. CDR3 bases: TGTGCCAGCAGCTTAGTCAGCGGGGGCCGCACAGATACGCAGTATTTT.

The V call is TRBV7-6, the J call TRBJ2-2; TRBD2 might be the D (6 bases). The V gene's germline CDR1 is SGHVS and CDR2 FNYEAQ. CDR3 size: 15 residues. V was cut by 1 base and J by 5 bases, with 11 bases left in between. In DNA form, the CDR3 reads TGTGCCAGCAGCTTAGGGGTCGGAGGGACCGGGGAGCTGTTTTTT. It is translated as CASSLGVGGTGELFF.

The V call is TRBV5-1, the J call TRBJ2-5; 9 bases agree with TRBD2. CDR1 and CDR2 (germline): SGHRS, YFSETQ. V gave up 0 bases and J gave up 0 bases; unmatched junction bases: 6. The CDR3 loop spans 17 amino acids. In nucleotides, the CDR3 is TGCGCCAGCAGCTTGGGTCCCCAGCGGGGGGACCAAGAGACCCAGTACTTC. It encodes CASSLGPQRGDQETQYF.

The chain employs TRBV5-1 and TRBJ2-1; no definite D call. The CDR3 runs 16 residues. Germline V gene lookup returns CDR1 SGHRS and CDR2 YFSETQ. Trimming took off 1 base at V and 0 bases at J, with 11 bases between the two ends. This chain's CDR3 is CASSLTQASSYNEQFF. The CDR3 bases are TGCGCCAGCAGCTTGACCCAGGCAAGCTCCTACAATGAGCAGTTCTTC.

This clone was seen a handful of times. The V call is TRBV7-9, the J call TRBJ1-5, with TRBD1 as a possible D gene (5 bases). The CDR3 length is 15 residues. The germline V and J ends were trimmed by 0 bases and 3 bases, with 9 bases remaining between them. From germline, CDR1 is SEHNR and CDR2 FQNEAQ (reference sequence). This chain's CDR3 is CASSLAQGYNQPQHF. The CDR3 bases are TGTGCCAGCAGCTTAGCTCAGGGCTACAATCAGCCCCAGCATTTT. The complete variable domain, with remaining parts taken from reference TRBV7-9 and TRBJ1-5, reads DTGVSQNPRHKITKRGQNVTFRCDPISEHNRLYWYRQTLGQGPEFLTYFQNEAQLEKSRLLSDRFSAERPKGSFSTLEIQRTEQGDSAMYLCASSLAQGYNQPQHFGDGTRLSIL.

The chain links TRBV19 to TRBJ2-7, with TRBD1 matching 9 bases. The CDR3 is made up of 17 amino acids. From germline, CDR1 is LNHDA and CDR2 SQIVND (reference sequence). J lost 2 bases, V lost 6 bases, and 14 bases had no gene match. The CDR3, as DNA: TGTGCCAGTAGCTCTTCCGGGACAGGGTTCCCCACCTACGAGCAGTACTTC. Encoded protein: CASSSSGTGFPTYEQYF.

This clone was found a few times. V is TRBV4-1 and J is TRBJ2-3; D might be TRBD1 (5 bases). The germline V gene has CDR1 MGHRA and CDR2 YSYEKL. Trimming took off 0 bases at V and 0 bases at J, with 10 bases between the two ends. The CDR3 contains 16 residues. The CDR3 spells CASSQETGFSTDTQYF. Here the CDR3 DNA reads TGCGCCAGCAGCCAAGAAACAGGTTTTAGCACAGATACGCAGTATTTT.

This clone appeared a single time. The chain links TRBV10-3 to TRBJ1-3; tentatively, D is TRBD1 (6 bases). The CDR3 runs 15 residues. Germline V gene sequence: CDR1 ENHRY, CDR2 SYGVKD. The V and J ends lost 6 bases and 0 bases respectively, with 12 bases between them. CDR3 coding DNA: TGTGCCATCAGAGGGACACAAGGCTCTGGAAACACCATATATTTT. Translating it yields CAIRGTQGSGNTIYF.

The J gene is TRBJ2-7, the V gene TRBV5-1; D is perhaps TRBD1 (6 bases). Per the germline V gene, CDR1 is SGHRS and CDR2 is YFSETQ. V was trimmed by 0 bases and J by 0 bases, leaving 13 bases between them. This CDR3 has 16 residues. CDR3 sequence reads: CASSLGDPDSSYEQYF. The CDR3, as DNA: TGCGCCAGCAGCTTGGGGGACCCGGACAGCTCCTACGAGCAGTACTTC.

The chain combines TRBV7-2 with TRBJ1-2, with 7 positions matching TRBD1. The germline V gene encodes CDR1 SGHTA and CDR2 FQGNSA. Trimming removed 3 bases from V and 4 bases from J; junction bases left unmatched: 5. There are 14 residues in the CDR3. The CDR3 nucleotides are TGTGCCAGCAGCTTCCCGACAGGGCCCTATGGCTACACCTTC. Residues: CASSFPTGPYGYTF.